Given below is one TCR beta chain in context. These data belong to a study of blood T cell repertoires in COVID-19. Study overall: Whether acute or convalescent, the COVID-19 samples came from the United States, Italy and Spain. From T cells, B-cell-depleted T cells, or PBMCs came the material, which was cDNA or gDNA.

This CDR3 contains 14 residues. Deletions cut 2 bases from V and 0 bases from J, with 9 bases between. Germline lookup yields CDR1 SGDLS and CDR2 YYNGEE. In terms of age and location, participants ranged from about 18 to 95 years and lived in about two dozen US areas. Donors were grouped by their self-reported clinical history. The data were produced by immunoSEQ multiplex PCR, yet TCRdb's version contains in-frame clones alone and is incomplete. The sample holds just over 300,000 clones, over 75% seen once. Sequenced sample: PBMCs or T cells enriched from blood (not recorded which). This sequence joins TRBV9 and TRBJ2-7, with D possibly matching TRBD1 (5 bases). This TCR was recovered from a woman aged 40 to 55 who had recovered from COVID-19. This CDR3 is CASSVVDISYEQYF. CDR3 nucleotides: TGTGCCAGCAGCGTCGTGGACATCTCCTACGAGCAGTACTTC.